This TCR beta chain was captured by sequencing in a study of cytomegalovirus exposure and HLA in healthy donors. Across the whole study: The same platform used for the approximately 700 first-cohort repertoires was also used for the 90 to 150 validation repertoires, as a later analysis reported. Study-wide points: Listed as cytomegalovirus-associated were 150 to 200 TCR beta chains. Most TCR sequences showed up rarely, but some public TCRs showed up in many donors. Reports showed the classifier diagnosing cytomegalovirus status with high specificity and sensitivity.

This clone was found once. The target antigen is unknown. This CDR3 is 15 amino acids long. CDR1 is SGHKS, CDR2 YYEKEE, per germline (reference sequence). J lost 2 bases, V lost 3 bases, and 3 bases had no gene match. TCRdb's table, derived via immunoSEQ multiplex PCR, lists solely in-frame clones and lacks some. Of about 280,000 clones listed, 88% are singletons. The receptor was isolated from a woman between 18 and 29 years old in good health and CMV-seronegative. The sample was PBMCs. The chain has TRBV5-5 and TRBJ1-4; 8 bases are shared with TRBD1. CDR3 bases: TGTGCCAGCAGCTGGGGACAGGCGACTAATGAAAAACTGTTTTTT. It encodes CASSWGQATNEKLFF. Complete variable domain (other parts from reference TRBV5-5 and TRBJ1-4): DAGVTQSPTHLIKTRGQQVTLRCSPISGHKSVSWYQQVLGQGPQFIFQYYEKEERGRGNFPDRFSARQFPNYSSELNVNALLLGDSALYLCASSWGQATNEKLFFGSGTQLSVL.